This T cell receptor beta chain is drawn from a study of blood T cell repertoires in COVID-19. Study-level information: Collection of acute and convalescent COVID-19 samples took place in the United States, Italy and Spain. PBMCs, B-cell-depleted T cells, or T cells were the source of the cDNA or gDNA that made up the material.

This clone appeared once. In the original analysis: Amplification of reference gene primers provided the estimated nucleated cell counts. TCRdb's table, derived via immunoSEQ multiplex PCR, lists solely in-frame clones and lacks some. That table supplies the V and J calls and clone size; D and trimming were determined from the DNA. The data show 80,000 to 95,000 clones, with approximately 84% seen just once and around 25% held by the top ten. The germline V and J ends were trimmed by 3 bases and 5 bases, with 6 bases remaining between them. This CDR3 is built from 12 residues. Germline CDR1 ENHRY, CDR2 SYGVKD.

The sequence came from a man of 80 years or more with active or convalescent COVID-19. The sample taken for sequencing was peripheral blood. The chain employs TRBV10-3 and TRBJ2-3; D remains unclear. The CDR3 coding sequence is TGTGCCATCAGTGATGGTAGAGATACGCAGTATTTT. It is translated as CAISDGRDTQYF.